The 4 T cell receptor beta chains below come from one sample, sequenced in a study of Ad26.COV2.S vaccination and SARS-CoV-2 variants (dated by TCRdb to about 2021). Library creation used the immunoSEQ multiplex PCR assay. Here the immuneACCESS table is served through TCRdb, limited to in-frame sequences with V and J called. Missing clones are a known gap in these copies; in checked studies unresolved V genes cover under half, and the rest lacks a known reason. In all, the sample holds 350,000 to 450,000 clones, and roughly 90% of those were seen once. Around 1.7% of the sample lies in the top ten. According to the study, the label for this sample's treatment or condition signals: over 15 received Ad26.COV2.S at low or high dose, single or two shots; about five received placebo; per-sample allocation not given. For vaccine and placebo recipients, repertoires were sequenced using samples collected on day 63 after the first injection.

This specimen was peripheral blood, taken in a trial of Ad26.COV2.S vaccine versus placebo. Every receptor here comes from a person aged 18-60 years who received the Ad26.COV2.S COVID-19 vaccine or a placebo.

The chain joins TRBV5-5 to TRBJ1-1; D is unresolved. Trimming stripped 5 bases from V and 0 bases from J, with 8 bases between. CDR3 size: 13 residues. Germline CDR1 SGHKS, CDR2 YYEKEE (reference sequence). In DNA, the CDR3 is TGTGCCAGCAGTCCCGGAATGAACACTGAAGCTTTCTTT. Translated: CASSPGMNTEAFF. The full variable domain, rest sourced from reference TRBV5-5 and TRBJ1-1, is DAGVTQSPTHLIKTRGQQVTLRCSPISGHKSVSWYQQVLGQGPQFIFQYYEKEERGRGNFPDRFSARQFPNYSSELNVNALLLGDSALYLCASSPGMNTEAFFGQGTRLTVV.

The J gene is TRBJ1-1, the V gene TRBV28; D remains unclear. There are 14 residues in the CDR3. With 4 bases removed from V and 3 bases from J, the gap between germline ends came to 12 bases. CDR1 is MDHEN, CDR2 SYDVKM, per germline. CDR3 protein: CASSSRDGYTEAFF. In DNA form, the CDR3 reads TGTGCCAGCAGTTCCAGAGACGGATACACTGAAGCTTTCTTT.

V usage is TRBV15 and J usage is TRBJ1-4; 12 bases are shared with TRBD1. With V trimmed by 4 bases and J by 7 bases, 7 bases remained unmatched. Per germline, CDR1 LNHNV and CDR2 YYDKDF (reference sequence). The length of the CDR3 is 16 residues. The CDR3 spells CATSTGTGGGGEKLFF. The CDR3 DNA reads as TGTGCCACCAGCACGGGGACAGGGGGCGGCGGTGAAAAACTGTTTTTT.

This clone was detected only once. J is TRBJ2-3 and V is TRBV5-1; TRBD2 is a possible D gene (5 bases). CDR3 length: 15 residues. Trimming removed 1 base at V and 7 bases at J, with 16 bases between. CDR1 is SGHRS and CDR2 is YFSETQ in the germline V gene. The CDR3 loop is CASSLRSGPGNTQYF. The CDR3 region has the DNA TGCGCCAGCAGCTTGAGAAGCGGTCCGGGAAATACGCAGTATTTT.